What follows are 12 T cell receptor beta chains derived from one specimen sequenced in a study of blood T cell repertoires in COVID-19. The repertoire was sequenced with immunoSEQ multiplex PCR; TCRdb's copy has only in-frame clones and lacks some. The sample consists of fewer than 400,000 clones, around nine tenths of them appearing once. The sample comprised PBMCs or T cells enriched from blood (not recorded which). These receptor sequences come from a young man who had recovered from COVID-19.

The gene calls are TRBV11-3 and TRBJ2-2; 9 nucleotides agree with TRBD1. This CDR3 is built from 15 residues. CDR1 is SGHNT and CDR2 is YENEEA in the germline V gene. After removal of 3 bases from V and 4 bases from J, the junction contained 3 bases not matched to a gene. The chain's CDR3 is CASSLGQGSTGELFF. CDR3 in DNA: TGTGCCAGCAGCTTGGGACAGGGATCCACCGGGGAGCTGTTTTTT.

The chain uses TRBV3-1 (or the pseudogene TRBV3-2) and TRBJ2-5, with TRBD1 matching 9 bases. The germline V gene has CDR1 LGHDT and CDR2 YNNKEL (reference sequence). V was pared by 4 bases and J by 4 bases, with 7 bases of the junction left unmatched. The CDR3 length is 15 residues. The CDR3 sequence: CASSPGTGKGETQYF. CDR3 DNA sequence: TGTGCCAGCAGCCCCGGGACAGGGAAAGGAGAGACCCAGTACTTC.

This chain joins TRBV28 and TRBJ1-2; tentative D call: TRBD1 (6 bases). V shed 4 bases and J shed 4 bases, with 16 bases lying between them. This CDR3 region has 15 residues. CDR1 and CDR2 (germline): MDHEN, SYDVKM. The CDR3 bases are TGTGCCAGCAGTTGGACTTCGGACAGTACCTATGGCTACACCTTC. It codes for CASSWTSDSTYGYTF.

This chain joins TRBV5-1 and TRBJ1-2; 9 nucleotides line up with TRBD1. The CDR3 sequence is 15 residues long. Per germline, CDR1 SGHRS and CDR2 YFSETQ. The V gene end was trimmed by 2 bases and the J gene end by 8 bases; junction bases not matched to a gene: 10. CDR3 loop: CASSLNTGQGYGYTF. CDR3 coding DNA: TGCGCCAGCAGCTTAAACACTGGACAGGGGTACGGCTACACCTTC.

The chain has TRBV28 and TRBJ1-1, with D unclear. Germline lookup yields CDR1 MDHEN and CDR2 SYDVKM. V lost 3 bases to trimming and J lost 0 bases, with 8 bases between them. The CDR3 has 14 amino acids. The CDR3, as DNA: TGTGCCAGCAGTTTTCAAAGCATGAACACTGAAGCTTTCTTT. The encoded protein is CASSFQSMNTEAFF.

The genes are TRBV24-1 and TRBJ2-7, with TRBD1 identical over 9 bases. The CDR3 has 15 amino acids. V lost 3 bases, J lost 6 bases, and 8 bases stayed unmatched. Germline assignment: CDR1 KGHDR and CDR2 SFDVKD. CDR3 region: CATSDPGTGQGEQYF. The CDR3 DNA reads as TGTGCCACCAGTGATCCAGGGACAGGGCAGGGCGAGCAGTACTTC.

This chain links TRBV10-3 with TRBJ2-7, with 9 bases identical to TRBD1. This CDR3 region has 14 residues. Germline V gene data show CDR1 as ENHRY and CDR2 as SYGVKD. V lost 5 bases and J lost 5; bases outside the gene matches: 7. CDR3 amino acids: CAISPGTGWDEQYF. As DNA, the CDR3 is TGTGCCATCAGTCCCGGGACAGGGTGGGACGAGCAGTACTTC.

V and J are TRBV5-4 and TRBJ1-4; D possibly corresponds to TRBD1 (5 bases). Germline loops: CDR1 SGHNT, CDR2 YYREEE (reference sequence). Trimming cost V 4 bases and J 10 bases, with 14 bases left between them. The CDR3 contains 13 residues. The DNA of the CDR3 is TGTGCCAGCAGCCCTGGGACTCTAGGAAAACTGTTTTTT. It specifies CASSPGTLGKLFF.

CDR3 in amino acids: CATSLQRSADEQFF. DNA for the CDR3: TGTGCCACCAGCTTACAGCGGAGTGCCGATGAGCAGTTCTTC. This sequence joins TRBV15 and TRBJ2-1, with D possibly TRBD2 on 5 matching bases. V was pared by 5 bases and J by 8 bases, with 16 bases between. Germline-derived CDR1 and CDR2 are LNHNV and YYDKDF (reference sequence). The CDR3 is 14 residues long.

DNA of the CDR3: TGTGCCAGCAGTTACTCGACAGAAATTTATGGCTACACCTTC. The encoded protein is CASSYSTEIYGYTF. The chain recombines TRBV6-5 with TRBJ1-2; the D gene is possibly TRBD1 (5 bases). The CDR3 is made up of 14 amino acids. The germline V gene encodes CDR1 MNHEY and CDR2 SVGAGI. Trimming removed 0 bases from V and 5 bases from J, with 10 bases in between.

This clone was found a few times. V and J are TRBV6-4 and TRBJ2-6; 7 nucleotides align to TRBD2. CDR3 length: 16 residues. The V segment lost 0 bases and the J segment 4 bases; nucleotides outside the gene matches: 3. Looked up from germline, CDR1 is MRHNA and CDR2 is SNTAGT. The chain's CDR3 is CASSDSGGYGANVLTF. DNA for the CDR3: TGTGCCAGCAGTGACTCGGGGGGGTACGGGGCCAACGTCCTGACTTTC.

This clone has only one observation. This rearrangement joins TRBV9 to TRBJ2-7; 9 positions agree with TRBD1. The CDR3 is 15 amino acids. Germline V lookup: CDR1 SGDLS, CDR2 YYNGEE. Losses at the gene ends were 3 bases for V and 1 base for J; bases not matched to a gene: 5. CDR3 residues: CASSAPGTGSYEQYF. Written as DNA, the CDR3 is TGTGCCAGCAGCGCCCCCGGGACAGGGTCCTACGAGCAGTACTTC.